This T cell receptor beta chain was captured in a study of early stage breast cancer tumors. Overall study context: Seven to nine ER+/PR+/HER2- tumors were invasive ductal; four were invasive lobular.

The CDR3 has 15 amino acids. TCRdb's copy holds only in-frame clones and misses some; the assay was immunoSEQ multiplex PCR. The repertoire holds about 72,000 clones, 65% to 85% seen once, with roughly 3.2% in the top ten. Material for sequencing was blood. The TCR sequence derives from a person aged 55 to 75 with breast cancer. The gene calls are TRBV1 and TRBJ2-3; TRBD2, the table's D call, was not compared with the DNA. TRBV1 is noted as a pseudogene. CDR3 DNA sequence: TGCACCAGCAGGTGTGGGAGGGCCGATAGGGATACGCAGTATTTT. Its translation: CTSRCGRADRDTQYF.